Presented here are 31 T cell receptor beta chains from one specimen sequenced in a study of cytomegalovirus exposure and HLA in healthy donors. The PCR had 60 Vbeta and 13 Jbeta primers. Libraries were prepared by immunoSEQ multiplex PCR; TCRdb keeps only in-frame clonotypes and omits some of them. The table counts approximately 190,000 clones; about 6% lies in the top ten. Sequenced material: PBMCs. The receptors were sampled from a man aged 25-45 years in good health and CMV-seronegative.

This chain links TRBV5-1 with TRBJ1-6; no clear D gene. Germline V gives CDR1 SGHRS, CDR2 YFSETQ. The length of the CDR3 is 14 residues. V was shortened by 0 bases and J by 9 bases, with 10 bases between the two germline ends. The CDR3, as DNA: TGCGCCAGCAGCTTGGGGCAGTCGTCTTCACCCCTCCACTTT. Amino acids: CASSLGQSSSPLHF.

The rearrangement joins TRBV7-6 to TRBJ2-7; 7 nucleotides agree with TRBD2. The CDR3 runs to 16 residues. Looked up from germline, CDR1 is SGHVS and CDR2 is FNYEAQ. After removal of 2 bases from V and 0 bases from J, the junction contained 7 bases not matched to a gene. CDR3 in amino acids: CASSLSSGLSSYEQYF. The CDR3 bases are TGTGCCAGCAGCTTATCTAGCGGTTTAAGCTCCTACGAGCAGTACTTC.

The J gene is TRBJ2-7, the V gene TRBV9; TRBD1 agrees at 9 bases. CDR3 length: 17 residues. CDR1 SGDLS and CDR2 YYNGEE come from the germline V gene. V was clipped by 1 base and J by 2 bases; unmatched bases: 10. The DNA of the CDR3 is TGTGCCAGCAGCGTACGGTCGCTGGGACAGGGCGCCTACGAGCAGTACTTC. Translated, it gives CASSVRSLGQGAYEQYF. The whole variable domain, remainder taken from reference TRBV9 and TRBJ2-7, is DSGVTQTPKHLITATGQRVTLRCSPRSGDLSVYWYQQSLDQGLQFLIQYYNGEERAKGNILERFSAQQFPDLHSELNLSSLELGDSALYFCASSVRSLGQGAYEQYFGPGTRLTVT.

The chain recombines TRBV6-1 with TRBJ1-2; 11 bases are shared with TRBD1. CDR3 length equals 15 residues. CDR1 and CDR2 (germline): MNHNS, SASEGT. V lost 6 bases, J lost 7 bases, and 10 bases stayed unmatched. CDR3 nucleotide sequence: TGTGCCAGCAGGCTCACCGGGACAGGGGGGGTTGGCTACACCTTC. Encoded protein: CASRLTGTGGVGYTF.

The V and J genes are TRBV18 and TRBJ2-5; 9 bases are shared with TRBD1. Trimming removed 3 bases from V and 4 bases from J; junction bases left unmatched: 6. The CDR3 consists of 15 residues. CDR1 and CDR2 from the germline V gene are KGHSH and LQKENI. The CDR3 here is CASSPRQGVGETQYF. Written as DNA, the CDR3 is TGTGCCAGCTCACCTCGACAGGGGGTCGGAGAGACCCAGTACTTC. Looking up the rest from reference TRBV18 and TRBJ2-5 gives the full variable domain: NAGVMQNPRHLVRRRGQEARLRCSPMKGHSHVYWYRQLPEEGLKFMVYLQKENIIDESGMPKERFSAEFPKEGPSILRIQQVVRGDSAAYFCASSPRQGVGETQYFGPGTRLLVL.

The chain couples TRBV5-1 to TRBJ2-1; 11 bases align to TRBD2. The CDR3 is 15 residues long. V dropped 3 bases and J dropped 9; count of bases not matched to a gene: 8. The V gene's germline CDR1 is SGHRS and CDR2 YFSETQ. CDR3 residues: CASSSLAGGAIEQFF. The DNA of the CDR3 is TGCGCCAGCAGCTCTCTAGCGGGAGGAGCGATTGAGCAGTTCTTC.

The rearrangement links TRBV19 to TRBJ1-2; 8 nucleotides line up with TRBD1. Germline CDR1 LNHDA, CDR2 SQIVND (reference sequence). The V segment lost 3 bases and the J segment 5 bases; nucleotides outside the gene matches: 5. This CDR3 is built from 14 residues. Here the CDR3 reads CASSIGTGAYGYTF. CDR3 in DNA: TGTGCCAGTAGTATTGGGACAGGCGCTTATGGCTACACCTTC.

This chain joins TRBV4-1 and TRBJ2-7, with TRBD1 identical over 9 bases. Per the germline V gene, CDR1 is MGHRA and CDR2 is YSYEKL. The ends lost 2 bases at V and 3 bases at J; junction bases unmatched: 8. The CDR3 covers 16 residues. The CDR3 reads CASSQLGTGWDYEQYF. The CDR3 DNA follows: TGCGCCAGCAGCCAACTGGGGACAGGGTGGGACTACGAGCAGTACTTC.

The CDR3 DNA sequence: TGTGCCAGTAGTATAGATCGGGGGACAGGCCCCGCCGGGGAGCTGTTTTTT. It translates to CASSIDRGTGPAGELFF. The V gene is TRBV19, the J gene TRBJ2-2; 8 bases match TRBD1. V was pared by 0 bases and J by 6 bases, with 9 bases of the junction left unmatched. The germline V gene has CDR1 LNHDA and CDR2 SQIVND (reference sequence). This CDR3 comprises 17 residues. Looking up the rest from reference TRBV19 and TRBJ2-2 gives the full variable domain: DGGITQSPKYLFRKEGQNVTLSCEQNLNHDAMYWYRQDPGQGLRLIYYSQIVNDFQKGDIAEGYSVSREKKESFPLTVTSAQKNPTAFYLCASSIDRGTGPAGELFFGEGSRLTVL.

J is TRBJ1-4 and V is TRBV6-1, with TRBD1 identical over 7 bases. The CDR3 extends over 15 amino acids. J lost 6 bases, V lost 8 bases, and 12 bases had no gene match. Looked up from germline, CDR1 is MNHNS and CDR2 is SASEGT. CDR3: CASQLSQGIDEKLFF. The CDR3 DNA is TGTGCCAGCCAACTCTCACAGGGGATCGATGAAAAACTGTTTTTT.

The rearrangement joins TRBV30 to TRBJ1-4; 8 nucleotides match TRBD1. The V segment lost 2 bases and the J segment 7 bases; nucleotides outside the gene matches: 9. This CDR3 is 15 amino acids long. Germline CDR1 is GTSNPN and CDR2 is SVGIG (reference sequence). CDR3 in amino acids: CAWSPLDRGGEKLFF. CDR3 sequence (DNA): TGTGCCTGGAGTCCCCTCGACAGGGGTGGTGAAAAACTGTTTTTT.

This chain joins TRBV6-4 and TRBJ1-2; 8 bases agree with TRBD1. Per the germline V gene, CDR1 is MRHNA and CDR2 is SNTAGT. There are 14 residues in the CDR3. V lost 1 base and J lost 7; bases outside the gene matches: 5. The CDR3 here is CASSDFDRGSGYTF. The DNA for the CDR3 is TGTGCCAGCAGTGACTTCGACAGGGGAAGTGGCTACACCTTC.

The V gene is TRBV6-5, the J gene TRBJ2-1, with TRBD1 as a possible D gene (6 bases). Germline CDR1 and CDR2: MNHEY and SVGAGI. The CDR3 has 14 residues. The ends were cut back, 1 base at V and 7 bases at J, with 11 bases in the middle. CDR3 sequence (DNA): TGTGCCAGCAGTTACTTCAGTCAGGGGAATGAGCAGTTCTTC. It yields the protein CASSYFSQGNEQFF.

DNA of the CDR3: TGTGCCAGCAGCATACACTGCCTAGCGGGAGGGCCGGAGACCCAGTACTTC. Protein: CASSIHCLAGGPETQYF. The rearrangement joins TRBV21-1 to TRBJ2-5; TRBD2 is the table's D call and was not checked against the DNA. TRBV21-1 is flagged as a pseudogene. This CDR3 has 17 amino acids.

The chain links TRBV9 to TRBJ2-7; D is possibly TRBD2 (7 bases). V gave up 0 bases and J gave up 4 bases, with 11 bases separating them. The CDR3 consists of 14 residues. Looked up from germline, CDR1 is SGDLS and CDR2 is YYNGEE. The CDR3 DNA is TGTGCCAGCAGCGTAGGGAGGGGGGGTTACGAGCAGTACTTC. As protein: CASSVGRGGYEQYF.

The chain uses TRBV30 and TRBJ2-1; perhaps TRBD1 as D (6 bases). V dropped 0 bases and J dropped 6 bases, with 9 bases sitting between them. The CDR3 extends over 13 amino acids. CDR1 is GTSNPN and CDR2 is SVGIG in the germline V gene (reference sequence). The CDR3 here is CAWSVRRGNEQFF. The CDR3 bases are TGTGCCTGGAGTGTACGCAGGGGCAATGAGCAGTTCTTC.

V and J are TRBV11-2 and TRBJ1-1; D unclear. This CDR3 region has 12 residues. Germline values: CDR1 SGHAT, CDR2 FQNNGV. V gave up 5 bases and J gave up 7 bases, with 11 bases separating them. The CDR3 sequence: CASSREANEAFF. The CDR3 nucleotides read TGTGCCAGCAGCCGGGAGGCCAATGAAGCTTTCTTT.

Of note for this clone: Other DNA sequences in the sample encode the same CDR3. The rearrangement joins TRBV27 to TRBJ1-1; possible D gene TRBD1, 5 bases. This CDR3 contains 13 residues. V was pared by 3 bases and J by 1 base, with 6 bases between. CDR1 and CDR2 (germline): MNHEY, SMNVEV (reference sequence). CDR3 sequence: CASSFTGNTEAFF. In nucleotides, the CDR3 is TGTGCCAGCAGTTTTACAGGGAACACTGAAGCTTTCTTT.

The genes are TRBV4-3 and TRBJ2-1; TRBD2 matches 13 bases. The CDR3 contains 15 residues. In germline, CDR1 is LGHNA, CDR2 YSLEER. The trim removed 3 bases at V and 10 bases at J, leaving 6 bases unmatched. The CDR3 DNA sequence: TGCGCCAGCAGCCATGGGGGACTAGCGGGGCTCGAGCAGTTCTTC. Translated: CASSHGGLAGLEQFF.

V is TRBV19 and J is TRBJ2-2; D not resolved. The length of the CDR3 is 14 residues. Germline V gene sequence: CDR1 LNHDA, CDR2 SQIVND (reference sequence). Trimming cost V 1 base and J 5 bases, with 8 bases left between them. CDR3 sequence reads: CASSIVSETGELFF. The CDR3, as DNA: TGTGCCAGTAGTATAGTTTCAGAAACCGGGGAGCTGTTTTTT.

The CDR3 spells CAISEPSVREQFF. DNA for the CDR3: TGTGCCATCAGTGAGCCTTCAGTAAGAGAGCAGTTCTTC. This chain connects TRBV10-3 to TRBJ2-1; no clear D gene. CDR1 is ENHRY and CDR2 is SYGVKD in the germline V gene. V was pared by 2 bases and J by 10 bases, with 12 bases between. There are 13 residues in the CDR3.

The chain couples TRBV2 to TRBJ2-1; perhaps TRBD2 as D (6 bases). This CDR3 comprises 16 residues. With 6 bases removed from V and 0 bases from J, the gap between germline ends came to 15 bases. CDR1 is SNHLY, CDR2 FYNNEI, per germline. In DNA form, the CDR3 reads TGTGCCAGCAGAACGGGACTTTCGAGCTCCTACAATGAGCAGTTCTTC. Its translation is CASRTGLSSSYNEQFF.

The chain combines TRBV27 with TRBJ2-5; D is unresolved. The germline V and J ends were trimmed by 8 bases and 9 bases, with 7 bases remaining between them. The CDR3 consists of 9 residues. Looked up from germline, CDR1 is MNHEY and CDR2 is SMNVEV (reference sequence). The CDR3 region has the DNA TGTGCCAGCGGCCAACCCCAGTACTTC. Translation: CASGQPQYF.

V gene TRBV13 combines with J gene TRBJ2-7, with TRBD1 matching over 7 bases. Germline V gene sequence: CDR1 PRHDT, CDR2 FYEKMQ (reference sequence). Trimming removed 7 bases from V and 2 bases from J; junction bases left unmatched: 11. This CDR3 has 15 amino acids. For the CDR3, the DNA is TGTGCCAGCAAGTACAGGGGCGCCCCGACCTACGAGCAGTACTTC. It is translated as CASKYRGAPTYEQYF.

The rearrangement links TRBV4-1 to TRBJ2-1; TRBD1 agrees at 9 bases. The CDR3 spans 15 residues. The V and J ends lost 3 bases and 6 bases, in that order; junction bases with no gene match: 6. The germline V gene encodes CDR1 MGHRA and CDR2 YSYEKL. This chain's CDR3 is CASSQPGQGFNEQFF. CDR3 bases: TGCGCCAGCAGCCAGCCGGGACAGGGCTTCAATGAGCAGTTCTTC.

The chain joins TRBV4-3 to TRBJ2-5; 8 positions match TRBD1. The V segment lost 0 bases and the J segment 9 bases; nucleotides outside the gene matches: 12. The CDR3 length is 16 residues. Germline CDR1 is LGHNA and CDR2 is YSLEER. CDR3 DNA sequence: TGCGCCAGCAGCCAAGATACAACAGGGGGGATGAGGGCCCAGTACTTC. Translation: CASSQDTTGGMRAQYF.

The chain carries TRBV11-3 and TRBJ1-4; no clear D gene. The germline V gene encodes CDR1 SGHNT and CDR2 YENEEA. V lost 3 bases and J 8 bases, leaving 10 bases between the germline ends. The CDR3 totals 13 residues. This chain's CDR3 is CASSFGWREKLFF. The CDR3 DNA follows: TGTGCCAGCAGCTTCGGCTGGAGGGAAAAACTGTTTTTT.

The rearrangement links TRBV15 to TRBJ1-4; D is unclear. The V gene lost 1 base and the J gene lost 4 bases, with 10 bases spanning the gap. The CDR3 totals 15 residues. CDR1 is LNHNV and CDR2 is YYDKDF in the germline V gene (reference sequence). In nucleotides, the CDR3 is TGTGCCACCAGCAGAGTCCCGTCGGTTAATGAAAAACTGTTTTTT. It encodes CATSRVPSVNEKLFF.

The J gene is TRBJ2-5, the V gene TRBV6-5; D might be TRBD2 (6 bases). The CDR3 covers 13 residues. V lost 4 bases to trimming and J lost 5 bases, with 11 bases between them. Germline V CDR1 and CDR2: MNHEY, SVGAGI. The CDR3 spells CASSSDGSETQYF. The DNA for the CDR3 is TGTGCCAGCAGTTCCGACGGGAGCGAGACCCAGTACTTC.

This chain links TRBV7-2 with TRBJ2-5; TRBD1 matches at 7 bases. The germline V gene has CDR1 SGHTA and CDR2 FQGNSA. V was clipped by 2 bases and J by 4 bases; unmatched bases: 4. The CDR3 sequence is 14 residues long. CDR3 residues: CASSLYRGPETQYF. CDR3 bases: TGTGCCAGCAGCTTATACAGGGGCCCAGAGACCCAGTACTTC. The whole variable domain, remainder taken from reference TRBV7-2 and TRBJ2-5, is GAGVSQSPSNKVTEKGKDVELRCDPISGHTALYWYRQSLGQGLEFLIYFQGNSAPDKSGLPSDRFSAERTGGSVSTLTIQRTQQEDSAVYLCASSLYRGPETQYFGPGTRLLVL.

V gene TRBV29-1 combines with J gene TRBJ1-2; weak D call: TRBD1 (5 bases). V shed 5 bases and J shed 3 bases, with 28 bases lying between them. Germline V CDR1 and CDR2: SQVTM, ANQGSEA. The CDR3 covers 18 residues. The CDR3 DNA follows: TGCAGCGTTCATTACCTGGACATCAAAACGACGAATTACTATGGCTACACCTTC. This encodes CSVHYLDIKTTNYYGYTF.